The 7 T cell receptor beta chains reported below all come from one sample, sequenced in a study of spatial heterogeneity in lung cancer. TCRdb re-derived calls from the 5' RACE reads in MiXCR, one entry per CDR3 protein. The data hold about 25,000 distinct CDR3 sequences, with 6.5% to 8% observed a single time. This sample's time point: sample taken at primary tumor resection. The sample consisted of PBMCs, taken at surgery. Source of these receptors: a male donor with early-stage non-small cell lung cancer.

By sample share, this clonotype is medium-sized (0.01 to 0.1%). The J gene is TRBJ1-5, the V gene TRBV20-1; TRBD1 aligns across 7 bases. The CDR3 has 16 residues. The V gene's germline CDR1 is DFQATT and CDR2 SNEGSKA (reference sequence). V gave up 4 bases and J gave up 3 bases; unmatched junction bases: 12. The chain's CDR3 is CSAKKGGQLANQPQHF. The CDR3 DNA reads TGCAGTGCTAAAAAAGGGGGACAGTTGGCCAATCAGCCCCAGCATTTT.

This clonotype was seen repeatedly, ten times or more. This chain uses TRBV19 with TRBJ2-7; 10 bases are a match to TRBD2. The CDR3 runs to 14 residues. Looked up from germline, CDR1 is LNHDA and CDR2 is SQIVND (reference sequence). Germline trimming cut 4 bases from V and 6 bases from J; bases unmatched to any gene: 6. The CDR3 is CASSTAGGSSEQYF. CDR3 DNA sequence: TGTGCCAGTAGTACAGCGGGAGGGTCGAGCGAGCAGTACTTC.

This clonotype was observed at least ten times. The rearrangement joins TRBV5-1 to TRBJ2-2; 11 positions match TRBD2. The germline V gene has CDR1 SGHRS and CDR2 YFSETQ. The CDR3 covers 16 residues. The junction had 7 bases not matched to a gene; V was cut back by 5 bases and J by 4 bases. In nucleotides, the CDR3 is TGCGCCAGCAGTTTTTTTAGCGGGAGGGCCACCGGGGAGCTGTTTTTT. Translating it yields CASSFFSGRATGELFF.

Ten or more counts support this clonotype. The genes are TRBV29-1 and TRBJ2-7, with 11 positions matching TRBD2. Per the germline V gene, CDR1 is SQVTM and CDR2 is ANQGSEA. Trimming removed 5 bases from V and 3 bases from J; junction bases left unmatched: 9. The CDR3 extends over 15 amino acids. Here the CDR3 reads CSVPSGRSPNYEQYF. CDR3 nucleotides: TGCAGCGTTCCTAGCGGGAGGTCCCCGAACTACGAGCAGTACTTC.

This clonotype appeared many times. V usage is TRBV7-2 and J usage is TRBJ1-2; D possibly corresponds to TRBD1 (6 bases). From germline, CDR1 is SGHTA and CDR2 FQGNSA. V gave up 5 bases and J gave up 6 bases, with 16 bases separating them. This CDR3 spans 14 amino acids. CDR3 region: CASSPGAKEDGYTF. Here the CDR3 DNA reads TGTGCCAGCAGCCCGGGGGCCAAGGAGGATGGCTACACCTTC.

J is TRBJ1-1 and V is TRBV11-2; D is ambiguous. V lost 5 bases and J lost 1, with 5 bases in between. The CDR3 is made up of 12 amino acids. CDR1 is SGHAT and CDR2 is FQNNGV in the germline V gene. Written as DNA, the CDR3 is TGTGCCAGCAGCCTCAGGAACACTGAAGCTTTCTTT. Amino acid sequence: CASSLRNTEAFF.

The rearrangement joins TRBV2 to TRBJ2-3; 11 nucleotides line up with TRBD2. Germline V lookup: CDR1 SNHLY, CDR2 FYNNEI. Losses at the gene ends were 5 bases for V and 5 bases for J; bases not matched to a gene: 6. CDR3 length: 15 residues. The CDR3 sequence: CASSSTGTSGDTQYF. CDR3 coding DNA: TGTGCCAGCAGTTCTACCGGGACTAGCGGAGATACGCAGTATTTT.